Each of the 14 T cell receptor beta chains below was sequenced from the same sample in a study of blood T cell repertoires in COVID-19. Assay: immunoSEQ multiplex PCR; the TCRdb copy retains only in-frame clones and omits some. Of roughly 30,000 clones listed, approximately 87% are singletons. Material: peripheral blood. Receptor source: a human donor in a cohort sampled during active COVID-19.

The chain is built from TRBV7-3 and TRBJ2-3; the D gene is possibly TRBD2 (6 bases). V dropped 5 bases and J dropped 0 bases, with 12 bases sitting between them. This CDR3 contains 15 residues. Germline V gene sequence: CDR1 SGHTA, CDR2 FQGTGA. The CDR3 sequence: CASSPRGGSTDTQYF. DNA of the CDR3: TGTGCCAGCAGCCCTAGGGGAGGTAGCACAGATACGCAGTATTTT.

The genes are TRBV7-2 and TRBJ2-5; TRBD2 agrees at 14 bases. After removal of 5 bases from V and 5 bases from J, the junction contained 10 bases not matched to a gene. This CDR3 is 17 amino acids long. Per germline, CDR1 SGHTA and CDR2 FQGNSA. As DNA, the CDR3 is TGTGCCAGCAGCCCCCGGACTAGCGGGGGGCGGTGGGAGACCCAGTACTTC. The encoded protein is CASSPRTSGGRWETQYF.

The J gene is TRBJ1-2, the V gene TRBV19, with a tentative D call TRBD1 (5 bases). V lost 3 bases, J lost 4 bases, and 12 bases lay in between. CDR3 length equals 14 residues. Germline V CDR1 and CDR2: LNHDA, SQIVND (reference sequence). DNA for the CDR3: TGTGCCAGTAGTATCGACAGTCTATCCTATGGCTACACCTTC. Translated, it gives CASSIDSLSYGYTF.

J is TRBJ2-1 and V is TRBV4-1; 9 positions match TRBD2. The CDR3 is made up of 17 amino acids. The junction had 8 bases not matched to a gene; V was cut back by 0 bases and J by 5 bases. Per the germline V gene, CDR1 is MGHRA and CDR2 is YSYEKL. CDR3 DNA sequence: TGCGCCAGCAGCCAAGAGTTGGCTAGCGGGACGAACAATGAGCAGTTCTTC. Protein: CASSQELASGTNNEQFF.

V usage is TRBV9 and J usage is TRBJ2-5, with 14 bases lining up with TRBD2. Germline loops: CDR1 SGDLS, CDR2 YYNGEE. The CDR3 loop spans 16 amino acids. V shed 4 bases, J shed 5 bases, and the junction held 7 bases outside the gene matches. In DNA, the CDR3 is TGTGCCAGCAGCCCAAGACTAGCGGGGGGGTCTGAGACCCAGTACTTC. Its protein is CASSPRLAGGSETQYF.

This clone was counted a single time. The chain combines TRBV27 with TRBJ2-2; TRBD2 matches at 7 bases. CDR1 and CDR2 (germline): MNHEY, SMNVEV (reference sequence). The junction had 13 bases not matched to a gene; V was cut back by 6 bases and J by 6 bases. This CDR3 comprises 16 residues. DNA of the CDR3: TGTGCCAGCAGCATGCCCGATCGGGGGGTATCCGGGGAGCTGTTTTTT. Its translation is CASSMPDRGVSGELFF.

The chain is built from TRBV3-1 (or the pseudogene TRBV3-2) and TRBJ2-7; D ambiguous. Deletions cut 4 bases from V and 5 bases from J, with 9 bases between. Germline V gives CDR1 LGHDT, CDR2 YNNKEL (reference sequence). CDR3 length equals 12 residues. CDR3 nucleotides: TGTGCCAGCAGCCCAAACAGCCACGAGCAGTACTTC. Its protein product is CASSPNSHEQYF.

J is TRBJ2-7 and V is TRBV7-9, with D possibly being TRBD1 (6 bases). Germline V lookup: CDR1 SEHNR, CDR2 FQNEAQ (reference sequence). The CDR3 spans 13 residues. V was clipped by 3 bases and J by 6 bases, with 12 bases between them. The DNA for the CDR3 is TGTGCCAGCAGCTTGACAGGTGGGGCCGAGCAGTACTTC. Its translation: CASSLTGGAEQYF.

The rearrangement links TRBV19 to TRBJ1-5; 9 bases are shared with TRBD1. CDR1 and CDR2 (germline): LNHDA, SQIVND (reference sequence). This CDR3 contains 16 residues. V trimming: 0 bases; J trimming: 7 bases; junction bases outside the gene matches: 7. As DNA, the CDR3 is TGTGCCAGTAGTATAGATGTCGGGACAGGGAACCAGCCCCAGCATTTT. This translates into CASSIDVGTGNQPQHF.

This chain joins TRBV30 and TRBJ1-1; 7 nucleotides agree with TRBD1. Germline CDR1 reads GTSNPN; CDR2 reads SVGIG (reference sequence). CDR3 size: 16 residues. With V trimmed by 1 base and J by 0 bases, 8 bases remained unmatched. The CDR3 coding sequence is TGTGCCTGGAGTGGGGAGGCAGGGGGTATGAACACTGAAGCTTTCTTT. It translates to CAWSGEAGGMNTEAFF.

The rearrangement links TRBV27 to TRBJ1-2; a possible D gene is TRBD1 (6 bases). V shed 6 bases and J shed 8 bases, with 13 bases lying between them. The CDR3 is 12 residues long. Germline V gives CDR1 MNHEY, CDR2 SMNVEV (reference sequence). CDR3 in amino acids: CASSPRGGGYTF. CDR3 in DNA: TGTGCCAGCAGCCCCCGGGGGGGCGGCTACACCTTC.

This clone occurred once. CDR3 residues: CASSPGQGWEQYF. CDR3 sequence (DNA): TGCGCCAGCAGCCCGGGACAGGGGTGGGAGCAGTACTTC. The genes are TRBV5-1 and TRBJ2-7, with TRBD1 matching 10 bases. This CDR3 comprises 13 residues. Germline-derived CDR1 and CDR2 are SGHRS and YFSETQ. After removal of 4 bases from V and 7 bases from J, the junction contained 5 bases not matched to a gene. Full variable domain (outside the CDR3, taken from reference TRBV5-1 and TRBJ2-7): KAGVTQTPRYLIKTRGQQVTLSCSPISGHRSVSWYQQTPGQGLQFLFEYFSETQRNKGNFPGRFSGRQFSNSRSEMNVSTLELGDSALYLCASSPGQGWEQYFGPGTRLTVT.

V is TRBV23-1 and J is TRBJ1-1; 7 bases match TRBD1. TRBV23-1 has ORF status, its function being uncertain. The CDR3 has 15 amino acids. With 7 bases clipped from V and 0 bases from J, the junction kept 8 bases outside the gene matches. CDR3 bases: TGCGCCAGCAACCAGGGGGTTTACTTGAACACTGAAGCTTTCTTT. This sequence encodes CASNQGVYLNTEAFF.

This chain links TRBV19 with TRBJ2-1, with 9 bases matching TRBD1. The CDR3 length is 15 residues. The germline V gene encodes CDR1 LNHDA and CDR2 SQIVND (reference sequence). V shed 7 bases, J shed 2 bases, and the junction held 6 bases outside the gene matches. Here the CDR3 DNA reads TGTGCCAGTATCTCACACAGGGGGCCCTACAATGAGCAGTTCTTC. This codes for CASISHRGPYNEQFF.